This T cell receptor (beta chain) was captured in a study of blood T cell repertoires in COVID-19. Participants' reported clinical history set cohort assignment. The CDR3 runs to 14 residues. Germline V lookup: CDR1 LGHNT, CDR2 FRNRAP. The ends lost 2 bases at V and 2 bases at J; junction bases unmatched: 0. Repertoires were generated with immunoSEQ multiplex PCR, while TCRdb's copy carries only in-frame clones and drops some. Among about 250,000 clones listed, 87% were seen once. This receptor was obtained from a woman under 40 with acute COVID-19. The chain recombines TRBV12-5 with TRBJ2-3, with 8 bases matching TRBD1. Sequencing was carried out using PBMCs or T cells enriched from blood (not recorded which). The CDR3 region is CASGLQGATDTQYF. The CDR3, as DNA: TGTGCTAGTGGTTTGCAGGGGGCCACAGATACGCAGTATTTT.